The sequence of this TCR beta chain was determined in a study of T cells after posttransplantation cyclophosphamide. In this sample, this clone turned up once. Its antigen is not identified. TCRdb's table, derived via immunoSEQ multiplex PCR, lists solely in-frame clones and lacks some. The sample has 25,000 or so clones, 86% seen once. Study-level results: Donor CD8+ memory clones often dominated recipient blood repertoires at later times.

The clonotype originates from a woman between 55 and 75 years old with a blood cancer, CMV-positive, and with a related stem cell donor. Source material: PBMCs.

The CDR3 region is CASSPGYGIEQFF. The CDR3 DNA is TGCGCCAGCAGCCCGGGTTACGGCATCGAGCAGTTCTTC. The gene calls are TRBV5-1 and TRBJ2-1; no clear D. This CDR3 has 13 amino acids. V dropped 4 bases and J dropped 10 bases, with 15 bases sitting between them. Germline V CDR1 and CDR2: SGHRS, YFSETQ. The variable domain in full, completed from reference TRBV5-1 and TRBJ2-1, reads KAGVTQTPRYLIKTRGQQVTLSCSPISGHRSVSWYQQTPGQGLQFLFEYFSETQRNKGNFPGRFSGRQFSNSRSEMNVSTLELGDSALYLCASSPGYGIEQFFGPGTRLTVL.